Given below is one T cell receptor (beta chain) in context. Its antigen is not identified. V shed 4 bases and J 2 bases; nucleotides not matched to a gene: 7. The CDR3 has 16 amino acids. Germline CDR1 MGHDK, CDR2 SYGVNS. Using its own MiXCR run on the RT-PCR reads, TCRdb lists one record per CDR3 protein. Among 750,000 to 850,000 distinct CDR3 sequences, roughly 18% were seen once, and the ten largest hold about a tenth. The source of the sample is a study of response to subunit inactivated influenza vaccine. Study-wide results and caveats: Authors suggested each seasonal influenza vaccination recruits few new T cells.

This TCR came from a man aged 50 to 59 who received an inactivated influenza vaccine. The specimen comprised PBMCs from blood, sampled around 5 days after vaccination. The J gene is TRBJ2-5, the V gene TRBV25-1, with 10 bases fitting TRBD2. The CDR3 nucleotides read TGTGCCAGCAGTGGATCCTTAGCGGGAGGACAAGAGACCCAGTACTTC. It encodes CASSGSLAGGQETQYF.